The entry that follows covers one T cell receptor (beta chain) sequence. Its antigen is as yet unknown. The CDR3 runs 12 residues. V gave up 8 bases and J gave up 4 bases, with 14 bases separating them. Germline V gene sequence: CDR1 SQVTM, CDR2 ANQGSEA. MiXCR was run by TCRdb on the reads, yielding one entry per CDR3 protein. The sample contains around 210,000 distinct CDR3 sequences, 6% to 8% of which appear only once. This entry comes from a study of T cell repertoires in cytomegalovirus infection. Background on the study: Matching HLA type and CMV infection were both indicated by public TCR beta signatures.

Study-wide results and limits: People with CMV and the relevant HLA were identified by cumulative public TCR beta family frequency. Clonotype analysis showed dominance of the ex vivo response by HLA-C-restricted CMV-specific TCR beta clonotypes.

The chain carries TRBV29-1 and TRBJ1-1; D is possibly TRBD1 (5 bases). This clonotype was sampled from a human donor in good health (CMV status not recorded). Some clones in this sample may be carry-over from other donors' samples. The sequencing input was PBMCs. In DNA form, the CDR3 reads TGCAGCTCTGGGGGGGGGGGCACTGAAGCTTTCTTT. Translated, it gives CSSGGGGTEAFF. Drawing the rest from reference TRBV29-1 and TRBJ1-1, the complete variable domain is SAVISQKPSRDICQRGTSLTIQCQVDSQVTMMFWYRQQPGQSLTLIATANQGSEATYESGFVIDKFPISRPNLTFSTLTVSNMSPEDSSIYLCSSGGGGTEAFFGQGTRLTVV.